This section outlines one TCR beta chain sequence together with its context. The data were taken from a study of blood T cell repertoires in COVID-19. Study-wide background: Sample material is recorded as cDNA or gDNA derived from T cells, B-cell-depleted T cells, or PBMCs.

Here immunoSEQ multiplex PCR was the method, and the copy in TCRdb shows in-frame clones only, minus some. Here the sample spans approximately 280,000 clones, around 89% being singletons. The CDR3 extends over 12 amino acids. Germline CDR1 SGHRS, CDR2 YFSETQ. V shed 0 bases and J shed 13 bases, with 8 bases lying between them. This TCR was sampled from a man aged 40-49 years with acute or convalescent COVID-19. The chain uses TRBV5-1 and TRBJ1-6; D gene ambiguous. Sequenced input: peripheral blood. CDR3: CASSLDGGPLHF. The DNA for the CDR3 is TGCGCCAGCAGCTTGGACGGAGGTCCCCTCCACTTT.